This T cell receptor (beta chain) stems from a study of shared clonotypes between healthy human individuals. Per sorted-subset replicate PCR, input was around 220 ng DNA, representing some 30,000 T cell genomes. Sequencing was performed with immunoSEQ multiplex PCR; in TCRdb, only in-frame clones are kept and a portion is missing. The sample records around 2,000,000 clones, about 95% being singletons. This clone was detected a few times. Other DNA sequences in the same sample also yield this CDR3. Naive CD8 cells, CD45RO-negative and positively selected for CCR7, excluded terminally differentiated effector memory CD45RA+ cells. Healthy and HIV-negative, the adult donors had no recent acute infections or vaccinations. The CDR3 is made up of 12 amino acids. Trimming shortened V by 4 bases and J by 4 bases, and 4 bases separated the two germline ends. CDR1 MNHEY and CDR2 SVGAGI come from the germline V gene.

Sequenced sample: naive CD8+ T cells sorted from blood. The receptor was isolated from a young man in good health. The chain recombines TRBV6-5 with TRBJ2-2; D not certain. The CDR3 here is CASSSGTGELFF. The DNA of the CDR3 is TGTGCCAGCAGTTCCGGCACCGGGGAGCTGTTTTTT.